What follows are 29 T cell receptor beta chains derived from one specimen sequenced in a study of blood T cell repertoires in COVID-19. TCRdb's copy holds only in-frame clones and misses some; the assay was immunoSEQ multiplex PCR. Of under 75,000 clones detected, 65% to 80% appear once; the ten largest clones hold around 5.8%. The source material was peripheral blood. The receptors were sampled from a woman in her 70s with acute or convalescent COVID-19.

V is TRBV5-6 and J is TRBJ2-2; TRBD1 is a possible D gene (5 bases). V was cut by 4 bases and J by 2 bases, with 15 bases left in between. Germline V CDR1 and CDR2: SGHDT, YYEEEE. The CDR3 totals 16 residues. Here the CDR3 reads CASSRTGSLNTGELFF. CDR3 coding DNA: TGTGCCAGCAGCAGAACAGGCTCCCTAAACACCGGGGAGCTGTTTTTT.

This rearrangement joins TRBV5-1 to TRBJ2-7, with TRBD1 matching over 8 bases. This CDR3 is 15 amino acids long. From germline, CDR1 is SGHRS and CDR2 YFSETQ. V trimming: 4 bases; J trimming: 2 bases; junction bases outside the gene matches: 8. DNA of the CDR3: TGCGCCAGCAGCGTTTCCGGGACAGGAGCCTACGAGCAGTACTTC. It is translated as CASSVSGTGAYEQYF. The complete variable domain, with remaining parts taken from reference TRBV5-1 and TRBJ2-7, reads KAGVTQTPRYLIKTRGQQVTLSCSPISGHRSVSWYQQTPGQGLQFLFEYFSETQRNKGNFPGRFSGRQFSNSRSEMNVSTLELGDSALYLCASSVSGTGAYEQYFGPGTRLTVT.

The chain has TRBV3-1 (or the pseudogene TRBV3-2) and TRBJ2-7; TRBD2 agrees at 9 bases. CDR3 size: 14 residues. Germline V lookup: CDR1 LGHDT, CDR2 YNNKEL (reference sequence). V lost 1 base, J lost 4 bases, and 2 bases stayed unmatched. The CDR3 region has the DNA TGTGCCAGCAGCCAAGGCCTAGCGGGGTACGAGCAGTACTTC. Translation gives CASSQGLAGYEQYF.

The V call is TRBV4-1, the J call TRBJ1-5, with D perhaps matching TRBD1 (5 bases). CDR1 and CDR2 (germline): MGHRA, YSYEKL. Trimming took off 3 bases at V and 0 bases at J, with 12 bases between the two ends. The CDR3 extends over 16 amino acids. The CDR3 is CASSQAGGISNQPQHF. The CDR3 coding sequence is TGCGCCAGCAGCCAGGCCGGGGGAATTAGCAATCAGCCCCAGCATTTT.

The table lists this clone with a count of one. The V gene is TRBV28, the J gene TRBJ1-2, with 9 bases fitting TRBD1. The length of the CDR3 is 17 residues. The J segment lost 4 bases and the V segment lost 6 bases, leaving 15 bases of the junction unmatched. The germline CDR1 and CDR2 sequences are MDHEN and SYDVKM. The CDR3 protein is CASSSTPQGAKPYGYTF. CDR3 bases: TGTGCCAGCAGCTCAACCCCACAGGGGGCTAAGCCCTATGGCTACACCTTC.

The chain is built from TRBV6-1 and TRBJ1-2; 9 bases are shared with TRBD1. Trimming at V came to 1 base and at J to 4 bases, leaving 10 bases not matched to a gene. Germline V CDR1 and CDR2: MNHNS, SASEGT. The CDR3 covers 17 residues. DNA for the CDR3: TGTGCCAGCAGTGAAGAGGGACAGGGAGTAAGGAGCTATGGCTACACCTTC. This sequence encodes CASSEEGQGVRSYGYTF.

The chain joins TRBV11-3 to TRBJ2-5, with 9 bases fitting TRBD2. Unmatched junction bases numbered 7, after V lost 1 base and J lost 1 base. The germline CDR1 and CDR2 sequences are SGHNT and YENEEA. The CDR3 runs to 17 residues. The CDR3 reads CASSLGQAGGRQETQYF. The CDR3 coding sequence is TGTGCCAGCAGCTTAGGGCAAGCGGGGGGACGCCAAGAGACCCAGTACTTC.

CDR3 nucleotide sequence: TGCAGTGCTAGTAAAAGCGAGGGAGAGACCCAGTACTTC. This gives the protein CSASKSEGETQYF. The rearrangement joins TRBV20-1 to TRBJ2-5; weak D call: TRBD2 (5 bases). The ends were cut back, 3 bases at V and 4 bases at J, with 12 bases in the middle. The CDR3 is made up of 13 amino acids. From germline, CDR1 is DFQATT and CDR2 SNEGSKA (reference sequence).

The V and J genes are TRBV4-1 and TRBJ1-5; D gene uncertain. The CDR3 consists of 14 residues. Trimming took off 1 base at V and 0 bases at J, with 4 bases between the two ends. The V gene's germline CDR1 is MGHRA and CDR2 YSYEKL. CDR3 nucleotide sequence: TGCGCCAGCAGCCAAGGGCCTAGCAATCAGCCCCAGCATTTT. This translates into CASSQGPSNQPQHF.

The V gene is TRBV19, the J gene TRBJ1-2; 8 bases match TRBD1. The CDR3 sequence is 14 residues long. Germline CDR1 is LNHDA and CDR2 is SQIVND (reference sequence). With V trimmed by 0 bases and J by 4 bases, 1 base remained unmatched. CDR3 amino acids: CASSIDQGAYGYTF. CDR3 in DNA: TGTGCCAGTAGTATAGACCAGGGGGCCTATGGCTACACCTTC. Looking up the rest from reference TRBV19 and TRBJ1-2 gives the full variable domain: DGGITQSPKYLFRKEGQNVTLSCEQNLNHDAMYWYRQDPGQGLRLIYYSQIVNDFQKGDIAEGYSVSREKKESFPLTVTSAQKNPTAFYLCASSIDQGAYGYTFGSGTRLTVV.

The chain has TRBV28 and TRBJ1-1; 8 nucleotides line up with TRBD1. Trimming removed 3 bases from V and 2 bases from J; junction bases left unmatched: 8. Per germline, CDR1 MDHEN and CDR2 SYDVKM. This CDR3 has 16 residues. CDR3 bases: TGTGCCAGCAGTTTCCCACAGGGGGGTAAAAACACTGAAGCTTTCTTT. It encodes CASSFPQGGKNTEAFF. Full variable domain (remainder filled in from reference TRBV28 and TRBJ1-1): DVKVTQSSRYLVKRTGEKVFLECVQDMDHENMFWYRQDPGLGLRLIYFSYDVKMKEKGDIPEGYSVSREKKERFSLILESASTNQTSMYLCASSFPQGGKNTEAFFGQGTRLTVV.

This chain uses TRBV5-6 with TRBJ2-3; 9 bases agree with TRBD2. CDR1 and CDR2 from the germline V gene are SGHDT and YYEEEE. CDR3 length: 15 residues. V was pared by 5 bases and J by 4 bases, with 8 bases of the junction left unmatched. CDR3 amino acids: CASSTGTSRSDTQYF. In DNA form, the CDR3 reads TGTGCCAGCAGTACCGGGACTAGCAGGTCAGATACGCAGTATTTT.

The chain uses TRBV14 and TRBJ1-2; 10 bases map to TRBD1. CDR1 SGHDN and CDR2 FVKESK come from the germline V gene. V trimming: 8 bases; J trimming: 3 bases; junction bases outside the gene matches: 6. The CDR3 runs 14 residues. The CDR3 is CASAPTGGYYGYTF. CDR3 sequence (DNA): TGTGCCAGCGCTCCGACAGGGGGCTACTATGGCTACACCTTC.

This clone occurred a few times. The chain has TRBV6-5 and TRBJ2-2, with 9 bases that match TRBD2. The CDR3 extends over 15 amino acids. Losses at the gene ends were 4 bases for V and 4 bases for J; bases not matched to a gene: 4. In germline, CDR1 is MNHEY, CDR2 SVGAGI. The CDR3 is CASSLGAGGTGELFF. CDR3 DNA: TGTGCCAGCAGTTTGGGAGCGGGGGGCACCGGGGAGCTGTTTTTT.

This CDR3 reads CASSWTGAGEQYF. As DNA, the CDR3 is TGTGCCAGCAGCTGGACAGGGGCGGGCGAGCAGTACTTC. V is TRBV7-9 and J is TRBJ2-7; 9 bases are a match to TRBD1. CDR1 and CDR2 from the germline V gene are SEHNR and FQNEAQ (reference sequence). V shed 4 bases, J shed 6 bases, and the junction held 4 bases outside the gene matches. The CDR3 is 13 residues long.

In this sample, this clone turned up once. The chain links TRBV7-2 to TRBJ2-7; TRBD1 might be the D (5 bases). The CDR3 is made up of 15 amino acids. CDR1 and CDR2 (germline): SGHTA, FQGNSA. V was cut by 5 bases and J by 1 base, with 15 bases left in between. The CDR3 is CASSPQGVLSYEQYF. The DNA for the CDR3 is TGTGCCAGCAGCCCTCAGGGCGTCCTTTCCTACGAGCAGTACTTC.

This chain's CDR3 is CASSPGLAGGNEQFF. CDR3 nucleotide sequence: TGTGCCAGCAGCCCCGGACTAGCGGGTGGCAATGAGCAGTTCTTC. The chain combines TRBV6-2 or TRBV6-3 with TRBJ2-1, with 11 bases identical to TRBD2. This CDR3 is built from 15 residues. CDR1 and CDR2 from the germline V gene are MNHEY and SVGEGT. The V segment lost 6 bases and the J segment 6 bases; nucleotides outside the gene matches: 7.

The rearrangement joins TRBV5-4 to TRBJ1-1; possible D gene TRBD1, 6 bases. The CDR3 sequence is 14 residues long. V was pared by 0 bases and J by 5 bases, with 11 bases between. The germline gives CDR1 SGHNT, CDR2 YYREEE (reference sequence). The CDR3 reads CASSLGAGVTEAFF. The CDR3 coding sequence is TGTGCCAGCAGCTTGGGGGCAGGGGTAACTGAAGCTTTCTTT.

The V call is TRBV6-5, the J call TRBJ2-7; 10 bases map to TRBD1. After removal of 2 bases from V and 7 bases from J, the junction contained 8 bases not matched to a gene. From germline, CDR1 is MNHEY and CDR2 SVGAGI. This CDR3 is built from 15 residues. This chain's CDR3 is CASSYTTGGGEEQYF. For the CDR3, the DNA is TGTGCCAGCAGTTACACGACAGGGGGCGGCGAGGAGCAGTACTTC.

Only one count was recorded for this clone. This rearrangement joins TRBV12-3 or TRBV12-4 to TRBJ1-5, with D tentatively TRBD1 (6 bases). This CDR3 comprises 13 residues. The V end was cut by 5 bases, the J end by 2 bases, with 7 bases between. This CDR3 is CASSPGGNQPQHF. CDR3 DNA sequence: TGTGCCAGCAGTCCAGGGGGCAATCAGCCCCAGCATTTT.

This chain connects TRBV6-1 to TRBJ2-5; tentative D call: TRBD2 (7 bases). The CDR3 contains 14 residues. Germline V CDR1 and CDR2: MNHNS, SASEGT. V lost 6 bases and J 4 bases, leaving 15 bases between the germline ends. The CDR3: CASSQGGGGETQYF. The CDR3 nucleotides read TGTGCCAGCAGCCAGGGCGGGGGCGGAGAGACCCAGTACTTC.

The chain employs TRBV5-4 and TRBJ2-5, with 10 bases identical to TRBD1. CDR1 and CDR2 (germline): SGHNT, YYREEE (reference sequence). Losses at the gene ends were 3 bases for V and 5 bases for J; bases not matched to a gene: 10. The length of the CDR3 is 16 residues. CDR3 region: CASSWGGTGVRETQYF. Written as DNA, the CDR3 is TGTGCCAGCAGCTGGGGGGGGACAGGGGTACGGGAGACCCAGTACTTC.

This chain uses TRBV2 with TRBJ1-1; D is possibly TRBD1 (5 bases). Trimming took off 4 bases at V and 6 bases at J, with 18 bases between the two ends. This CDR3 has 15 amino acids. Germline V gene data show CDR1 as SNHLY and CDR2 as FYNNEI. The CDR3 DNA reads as TGTGCCAGCAGTGGGGGCCACAAGGAAGGGGCTGAAGCTTTCTTT. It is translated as CASSGGHKEGAEAFF.

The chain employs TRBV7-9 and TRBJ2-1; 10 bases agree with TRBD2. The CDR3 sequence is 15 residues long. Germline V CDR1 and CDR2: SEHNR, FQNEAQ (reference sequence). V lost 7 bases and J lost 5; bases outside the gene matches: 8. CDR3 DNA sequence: TGTGCCAGCAACGAACTAGCGGGGTTCCACAATGAGCAGTTCTTC. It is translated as CASNELAGFHNEQFF. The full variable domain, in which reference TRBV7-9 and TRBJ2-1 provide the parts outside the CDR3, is DTGVSQNPRHKITKRGQNVTFRCDPISEHNRLYWYRQTLGQGPEFLTYFQNEAQLEKSRLLSDRFSAERPKGSFSTLEIQRTEQGDSAMYLCASNELAGFHNEQFFGPGTRLTVL.

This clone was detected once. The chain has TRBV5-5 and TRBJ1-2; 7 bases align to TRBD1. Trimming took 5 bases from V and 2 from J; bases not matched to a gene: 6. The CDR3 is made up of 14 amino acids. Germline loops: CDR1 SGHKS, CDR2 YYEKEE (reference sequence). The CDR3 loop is CASSYEQGNYGYTF. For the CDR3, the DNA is TGTGCCAGCAGTTATGAACAGGGGAACTATGGCTACACCTTC.

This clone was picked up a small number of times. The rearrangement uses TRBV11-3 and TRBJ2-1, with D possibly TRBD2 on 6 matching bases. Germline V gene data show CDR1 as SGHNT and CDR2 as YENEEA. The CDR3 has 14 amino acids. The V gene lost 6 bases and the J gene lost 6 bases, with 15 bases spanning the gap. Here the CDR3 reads CASRYRGSGNEQFF. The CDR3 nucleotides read TGTGCCAGCAGATACCGGGGGAGCGGCAATGAGCAGTTCTTC.

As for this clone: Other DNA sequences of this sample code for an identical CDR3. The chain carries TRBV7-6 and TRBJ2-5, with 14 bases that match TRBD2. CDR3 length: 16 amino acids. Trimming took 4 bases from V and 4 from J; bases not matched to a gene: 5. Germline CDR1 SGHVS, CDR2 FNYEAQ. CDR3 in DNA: TGTGCCAGCAGCTCGACTAGCGGGGGGGCGAGAGAGACCCAGTACTTC. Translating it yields CASSSTSGGARETQYF.

CDR3 sequence reads: CASSVGWKETQYF. The CDR3 DNA reads TGTGCCAGCAGCGTCGGGTGGAAAGAGACCCAGTACTTC. J is TRBJ2-5 and V is TRBV9; D is unclear. The CDR3 has 13 residues. Trimming removed 2 bases at V and 3 bases at J, with 8 bases between. CDR1 is SGDLS, CDR2 YYNGEE, per germline.

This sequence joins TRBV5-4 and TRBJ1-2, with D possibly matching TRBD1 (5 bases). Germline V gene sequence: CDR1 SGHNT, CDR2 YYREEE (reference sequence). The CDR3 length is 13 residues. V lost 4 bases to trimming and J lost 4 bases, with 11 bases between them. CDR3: CASSAEGLYGYTF. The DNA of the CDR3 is TGTGCCAGCAGCGCGGAGGGGCTCTATGGCTACACCTTC.